This entry concerns a single T cell receptor (beta chain). The table lists this clonotype with a few counts. Its binding antigen is unknown. One base away there is no much larger clone; base qualities are not given. The V end loses 2 bases and the J end loses 4 bases, and a stretch of 6 bases separates them. The CDR3 has 13 amino acids, counting the end cysteine and phenylalanine. The retained sequence is limited to the CDR3, 39 bases, with the frame set at the first base. The germline V gene supplies CDR1 SGHVS and CDR2 FQNEAQ. These data belong to a study of response to subunit inactivated influenza vaccine (dated by TCRdb to the late 2010s). For context, the study as a whole: Deep quantitative profiling of the T cell receptor repertoire was used in the study to follow responses to a trivalent subunit inactivated influenza vaccine. The paper's findings and limits, for the study overall: The authors proposed that each seasonal influenza vaccination may bring in only a limited number of new T cells.

Library preparation employed RT-PCR. The sequencer was an Illumina HiSeq 2500. The raw public data were reprocessed by TCRdb itself: fastp quality trimming at Q25, MiXCR clonotype calling, in-frame beta chains only. A single entry per CDR3 protein holds the most common genes and DNA from its merged rows. The sample profile shows around 760,000 distinct CDR3 sequences; about 15% of them were found once. The ten largest clones add up to 6.5% to 8.5% of the sample. The chain links TRBV7-8 with TRBJ1-3, with no D gene named confidently. The clonotype originates from a man aged 50 or older who received an inactivated influenza vaccine. Donor details come from another sample of the same person, matched by shared clones. The sample here was PBMCs from blood, taken about 14 days before vaccination. The encoded CDR3 is CASSLPPGNTIYF. The DNA sequence is as follows: TGTGCCAGCAGCTTACCTCCCGGAAACACCATATATTTT.